This T cell receptor (beta chain) was retrieved from a study of blood T cell repertoires in COVID-19. About the research overall: The United States, Italy and Spain were the sources of the acute and convalescent COVID-19 samples. The cDNA or gDNA used as material had been derived from T cells, B-cell-depleted T cells, or PBMCs.

Per the authors' pipeline: Cell counts per sample came from amplifying reference gene primers. Produced via immunoSEQ multiplex PCR; TCRdb's table is partial and in-frame only. V and J calls plus clone size are reproduced from that table; the DNA served to infer D and trimming. Of 120,000 to 150,000 clones listed, 75% to 85% are singletons. CDR3 length: 15 residues. J was trimmed by 6 bases and V by 0 bases; bases with no gene match: 6. Germline V lookup: CDR1 ENHRY, CDR2 SYGVKD. Sequencing input: peripheral blood. V usage is TRBV10-3 and J usage is TRBJ2-7; 9 bases agree with TRBD1. The receptor was isolated from a man aged 45-60 years with acute or convalescent COVID-19. The CDR3 loop reads CAISESWDRVSEQYF. The DNA for the CDR3 is TGTGCCATCAGTGAGTCTTGGGACAGGGTGTCCGAGCAGTACTTC.